In its sample, the clone carrying this T cell receptor beta chain was seen many times. This specimen comes from a study of spatial heterogeneity in lung cancer. TCRdb ran MiXCR on the 5' RACE reads and lists one entry per CDR3 protein. The sample includes approximately 11,000 distinct CDR3 sequences, around 6.3% of them seen just once. Germline CDR1 is SGHAT and CDR2 is FQNNGV. The CDR3 has 17 amino acids. Between the trimmed V and J ends, which lost 5 bases and 0 bases, there was a span of 19 bases. The time point: sample taken at primary tumor resection. The origin of this receptor is a male donor with early-stage non-small cell lung cancer. The specimen was PBMCs, collected at surgery. V usage is TRBV11-2 and J usage is TRBJ1-1; D not resolved. CDR3 bases: TGTGCCAGCAGCCCTGGGGTGACAAGGCCCATGAACACTGAAGCTTTCTTT. As protein: CASSPGVTRPMNTEAFF.